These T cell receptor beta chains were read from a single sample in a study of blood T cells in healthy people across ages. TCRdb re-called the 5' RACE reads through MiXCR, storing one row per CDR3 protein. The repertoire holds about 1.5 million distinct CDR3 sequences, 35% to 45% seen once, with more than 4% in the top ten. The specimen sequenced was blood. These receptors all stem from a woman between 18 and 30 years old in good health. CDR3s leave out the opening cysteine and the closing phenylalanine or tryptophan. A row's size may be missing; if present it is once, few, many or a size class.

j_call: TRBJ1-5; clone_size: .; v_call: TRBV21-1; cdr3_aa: ASSKCGQGPSYQPQH
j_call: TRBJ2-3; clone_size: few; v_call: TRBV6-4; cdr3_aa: ASSDRAKGDTQY
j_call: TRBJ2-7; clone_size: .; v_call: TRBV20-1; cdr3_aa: SARLVPSSYNEQY
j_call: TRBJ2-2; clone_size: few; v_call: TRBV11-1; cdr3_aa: ASSLWRRGLAPGLARGTGELF
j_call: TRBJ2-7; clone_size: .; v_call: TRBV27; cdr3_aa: ASSGSGRSHEQY
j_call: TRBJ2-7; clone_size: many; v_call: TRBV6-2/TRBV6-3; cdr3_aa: ASSYSTAYEQY
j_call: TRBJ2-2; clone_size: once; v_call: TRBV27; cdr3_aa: ANSLRVARATWDTGELF
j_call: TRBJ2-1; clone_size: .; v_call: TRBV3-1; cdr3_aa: ASAGGRLVEQF
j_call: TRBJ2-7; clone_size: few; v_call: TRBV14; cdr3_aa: ASSHRPGSYEQY
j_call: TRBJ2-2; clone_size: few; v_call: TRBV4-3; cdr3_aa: ASSQRQGTNTGELF
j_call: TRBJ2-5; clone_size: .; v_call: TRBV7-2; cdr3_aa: ASSPGLVWGTQY
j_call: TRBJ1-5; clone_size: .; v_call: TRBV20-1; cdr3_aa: SAREGTGVQPQH
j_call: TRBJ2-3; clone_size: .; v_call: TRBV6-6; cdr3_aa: ASRWGSEDTQY
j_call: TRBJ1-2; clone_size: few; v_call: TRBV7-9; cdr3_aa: ASTQGKTGYT
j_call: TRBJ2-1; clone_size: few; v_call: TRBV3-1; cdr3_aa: ASSPRAGSYNEQF
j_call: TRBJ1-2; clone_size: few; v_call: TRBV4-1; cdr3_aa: ASSGGTATPYGYT
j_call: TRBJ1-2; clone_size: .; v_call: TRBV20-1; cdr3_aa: SARDWALCGYT
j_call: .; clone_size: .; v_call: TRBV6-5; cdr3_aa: ASSYSRISYEQY
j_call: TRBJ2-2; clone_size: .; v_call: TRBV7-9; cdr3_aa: ASSSTGSTGELF
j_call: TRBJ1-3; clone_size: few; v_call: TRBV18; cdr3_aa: ASSPGQGAGNTIY
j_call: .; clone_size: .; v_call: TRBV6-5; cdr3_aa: ASSTLEAFLEQY
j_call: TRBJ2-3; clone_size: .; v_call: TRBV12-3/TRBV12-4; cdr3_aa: VSSSATWASPPDTQY
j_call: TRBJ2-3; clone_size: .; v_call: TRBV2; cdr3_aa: ASSDPPTSGARDTQY
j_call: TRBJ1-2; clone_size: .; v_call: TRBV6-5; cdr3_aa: ASSYSPRPNYGYT
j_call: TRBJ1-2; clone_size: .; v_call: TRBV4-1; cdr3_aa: TSRLDRLTYGYT
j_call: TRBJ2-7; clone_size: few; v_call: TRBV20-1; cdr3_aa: SARSSGTGTYEQY